These 13 T cell receptor beta chains were sequenced from one sample in a study of T-cell memory formation after mild COVID-19. Each CDR3 protein is one row after TCRdb ran MiXCR on the 5' RACE reads. The sample yields about 340,000 distinct CDR3 sequences, roughly 21% seen once. Sequenced: PBMCs or a T cell subset sorted from them (not recorded which). The receptors derive from an adult woman who had mild COVID-19 (a few samples of this study predate the infection). Cell type and time point are not known.

The chain carries TRBV5-1 and TRBJ2-5, with D uncertain. CDR1 is SGHRS and CDR2 is YFSETQ in the germline V gene. The CDR3 is made up of 14 amino acids. Trimming left V 0 bases short and J 3 bases short, with 9 bases between. The CDR3 sequence is CASSLDTTEETQYF. DNA of the CDR3: TGCGCCAGCAGCTTGGATACTACCGAAGAGACCCAGTACTTC.

This chain connects TRBV20-1 to TRBJ1-1; no clear D gene. The germline CDR1 and CDR2 sequences are DFQATT and SNEGSKA (reference sequence). This CDR3 has 11 amino acids. This chain's CDR3 is CSRYRNTEAFF. CDR3 bases: TGCTCTCGTTACAGGAACACTGAAGCTTTCTTT.

The chain uses TRBV5-6 and TRBJ2-3; tentatively, D is TRBD1 (6 bases). V lost 1 base and J 1 base, leaving 13 bases between the germline ends. Germline CDR1 and CDR2: SGHDT and YYEEEE. This CDR3 contains 16 residues. DNA for the CDR3: TGTGCCAGCAGCTTGACAGGGAGTATTGGCACAGATACGCAGTATTTT. Translation gives CASSLTGSIGTDTQYF.

There are many counts of this clonotype. The rearrangement links TRBV2 to TRBJ2-5; D is unclear. V was clipped by 7 bases and J by 0 bases, with 3 bases between them. This CDR3 contains 11 residues. Germline CDR1 is SNHLY and CDR2 is FYNNEI. CDR3 sequence reads: CASKYQETQYF. The CDR3 coding sequence is TGTGCCAGCAAGTACCAAGAGACCCAGTACTTC.

This rearrangement joins TRBV4-3 to TRBJ1-3, with a tentative D call TRBD1 (5 bases). Trimming stripped 1 base from V and 8 bases from J, with 15 bases between. This CDR3 is 15 amino acids long. Germline loops: CDR1 LGHNA, CDR2 YSLEER. DNA for the CDR3: TGCGCCAGCAGCCAAGGAACGGGGTTGGGGGACACCATATATTTT. This translates into CASSQGTGLGDTIYF.

The chain recombines TRBV2 with TRBJ2-7; 11 bases are shared with TRBD1. Germline V gives CDR1 SNHLY, CDR2 FYNNEI. J was trimmed by 6 bases and V by 6 bases; bases with no gene match: 4. This CDR3 is built from 13 residues. The CDR3 nucleotides read TGTGCCAGCAGATCGGGGACAGGGGGCGAGCAGTACTTC. Amino acid sequence: CASRSGTGGEQYF. The full variable domain, rest sourced from reference TRBV2 and TRBJ2-7, is EPEVTQTPSHQVTQMGQEVILRCVPISNHLYFYWYRQILGQKVEFLVSFYNNEISEKSEIFDDQFSVERPDGSNFTLKIRSTKLEDSAMYFCASRSGTGGEQYFGPGTRLTVT.

The V and J genes are TRBV7-9 and TRBJ2-5; a possible D gene is TRBD1 (6 bases). Germline V gene sequence: CDR1 SEHNR, CDR2 FQNEAQ (reference sequence). V lost 5 bases to trimming and J lost 4 bases, with 14 bases between them. The CDR3 contains 14 residues. CDR3 nucleotide sequence: TGTGCCAGCAGCCCCCCCTTCAGGGGAGAGACCCAGTACTTC. Amino acid sequence: CASSPPFRGETQYF.

This clonotype appeared a few times. J is TRBJ1-5 and V is TRBV19; D is perhaps TRBD1 (6 bases). The germline V gene has CDR1 LNHDA and CDR2 SQIVND (reference sequence). V dropped 7 bases and J dropped 3 bases, with 19 bases sitting between them. The CDR3 spans 16 residues. CDR3 in DNA: TGTGCCAGTACCATGAGGGGGGCGGGGGCCAATCAGCCCCAGCATTTT. Its protein product is CASTMRGAGANQPQHF.

With regard to this clonotype: Mismatch with germline at one junction end may stem from a read error. The chain links TRBV11-2 to TRBJ2-7; tentative D call: TRBD2 (5 bases). The CDR3 runs 10 residues. Germline loops: CDR1 SGHAT, CDR2 FQNNGV. This CDR3 is CASSLRDLEF. The CDR3 DNA reads TGTGCCAGCAGCCTCCGGGATCTGGAGTTC.

This clonotype was seen a handful of times. This chain joins TRBV11-1 and TRBJ1-1; D uncertain. Germline loops: CDR1 SGHAT, CDR2 FQDESV (reference sequence). The V gene lost 1 base and the J gene lost 5 bases, with 8 bases spanning the gap. CDR3 length: 13 amino acids. For the CDR3, the DNA is TGTGCCAGCAGCTTAGTGACACGGACTGAAGCTTTCTTT. Its protein is CASSLVTRTEAFF. Using reference TRBV11-1 and TRBJ1-1 for the parts outside the CDR3, the full variable domain is EAEVAQSPRYKITEKSQAVAFWCDPISGHATLYWYRQILGQGPELLVQFQDESVVDDSQLPKDRFSAERLKGVDSTLKIQPAELGDSAMYLCASSLVTRTEAFFGQGTRLTVV.

This clonotype came up a few times. The rearrangement links TRBV7-3 to TRBJ2-2, with 7 bases aligning to TRBD1. This CDR3 region has 15 residues. With 4 bases clipped from V and 7 bases from J, the junction kept 9 bases outside the gene matches. CDR1 and CDR2 (germline): SGHTA, FQGTGA. The CDR3 DNA is TGTGCCAGCAGCTCTACAGGGGTCGCGAACGGGGAGCTGTTTTTT. Its protein is CASSSTGVANGELFF.

V usage is TRBV7-2 and J usage is TRBJ2-7; 10 nucleotides agree with TRBD2. Per the germline V gene, CDR1 is SGHTA and CDR2 is FQGNSA. With 5 bases clipped from V and 0 bases from J, the junction kept 4 bases outside the gene matches. The CDR3 covers 15 residues. The CDR3 bases are TGTGCCAGCAGCAAACTAGCGGGGAGCTCCTACGAGCAGTACTTC. This translates into CASSKLAGSSYEQYF.

This clonotype showed up just a few times. J is TRBJ1-1 and V is TRBV18, with a weak D call TRBD1 (5 bases). This CDR3 spans 14 amino acids. The V gene's germline CDR1 is KGHSH and CDR2 LQKENI. The ends were cut back, 0 bases at V and 5 bases at J, with 10 bases in the middle. CDR3 in DNA: TGTGCCAGCTCACCACCGGGGGTTACGACTGAAGCTTTCTTT. Its protein is CASSPPGVTTEAFF.